Described below is a single TCR beta chain sequence and its context. The data belong to a study of blood T cell repertoires in COVID-19. Study-level background: Samples of COVID-19 (acute and convalescent) were obtained from the United States, Italy and Spain.

This CDR3 contains 14 residues. Looked up from germline, CDR1 is MNHEY and CDR2 is SVGAGI. V shed 5 bases, J shed 0 bases, and the junction held 2 bases outside the gene matches. Per the original methods: Cell counts per sample came from amplifying reference gene primers. Here immunoSEQ multiplex PCR was the method, and the copy in TCRdb shows in-frame clones only, minus some. Clonal size and the V and J genes are those of that table, whereas D and trimming came from the DNA. This table holds 110,000 or so clones, about 87% found once. This TCR came from a woman in her forties or fifties with acute or convalescent COVID-19. J is TRBJ2-7 and V is TRBV6-5; TRBD2 matches at 9 bases. What was sequenced was peripheral blood. As DNA, the CDR3 is TGTGCCAGCAGTAGGACTAGCGACTCCTACGAGCAGTACTTC. Encoded protein: CASSRTSDSYEQYF.